One sample yielded the 6 T cell receptor beta chains listed below, sequenced in a study of beta chain features in type 1 diabetes. Expressed TCRB transcripts were sequenced, since all the RNA that had been isolated was reverse transcribed. Generated by immunoSEQ multiplex PCR, the TCRdb table keeps only in-frame clones and is missing some. This sample has roughly 350,000 clones, with 9.6% found just once. Study observations and caveats: When Type 1 diabetes patients were examined, their TCRB CDR3s proved moderately but significantly shorter in all four CD4+ subsets.

These receptors lack a known antigen. Sequenced material: central memory CD4+ T cells from blood. These receptors originate from a young man with type 1 diabetes.

The CDR3 loop is CASSHVTENTEAFF. The CDR3 DNA sequence: TGTGCCAGCAGCCACGTGACAGAGAACACTGAAGCTTTCTTT. The chain has TRBV7-2 and TRBJ1-1, with a weak D call TRBD1 (5 bases). This CDR3 has 14 amino acids. CDR1 is SGHTA, CDR2 FQGNSA, per germline. V lost 5 bases, J lost 1 base, and 11 bases lay in between.

The chain recombines TRBV4-3 with TRBJ2-3; 8 bases align to TRBD2. J was trimmed by 0 bases and V by 4 bases; bases with no gene match: 0. CDR3 size: 14 residues. Germline CDR1 reads LGHNA; CDR2 reads YSLEER. The CDR3 loop reads CASSPSGSTDTQYF. In DNA, the CDR3 is TGCGCCAGCAGCCCTAGCGGGAGCACAGATACGCAGTATTTT.

This chain connects TRBV14 to TRBJ2-3, with D uncertain. V lost 1 base and J 0 bases, leaving 8 bases between the germline ends. Germline V gives CDR1 SGHDN, CDR2 FVKESK. The CDR3 spans 15 residues. The CDR3, as DNA: TGTGCCAGCAGCCAAGGGGGTACTAGCACAGATACGCAGTATTTT. Its translation: CASSQGGTSTDTQYF. Variable domain in full (rest from reference TRBV14 and TRBJ2-3): EAGVTQFPSHSVIEKGQTVTLRCDPISGHDNLYWYRRVMGKEIKFLLHFVKESKQDESGMPNNRFLAERTGGTYSTLKVQPAELEDSGVYFCASSQGGTSTDTQYFGPGTRLTVL.

The gene calls are TRBV28 and TRBJ2-6, with D perhaps matching TRBD1 (6 bases). V was pared by 8 bases and J by 1 base, with 15 bases between. The CDR3 length is 16 residues. Germline values: CDR1 MDHEN, CDR2 SYDVKM. The CDR3 DNA follows: TGTGCCAGCTATCCGGGACAAACATCTGGGGCCAACGTCCTGACTTTC. It codes for CASYPGQTSGANVLTF. The full variable domain, in which reference TRBV28 and TRBJ2-6 provide the parts outside the CDR3, is DVKVTQSSRYLVKRTGEKVFLECVQDMDHENMFWYRQDPGLGLRLIYFSYDVKMKEKGDIPEGYSVSREKKERFSLILESASTNQTSMYLCASYPGQTSGANVLTFGAGSRLTVL.

This clone was counted a few times. This sequence joins TRBV5-6 and TRBJ2-7; the D gene is possibly TRBD2 (5 bases). The V gene's germline CDR1 is SGHDT and CDR2 YYEEEE. Trimming shortened V by 7 bases and J by 0 bases, and 11 bases separated the two germline ends. The CDR3 length is 13 residues. The DNA for the CDR3 is TGTGCCAGCCTAGCAGTTCACTCCTACGAGCAGTACTTC. Translating gives CASLAVHSYEQYF.

In its sample, this clone was seen many times. Distinct nucleotide sequences in the sample also encode this CDR3. The chain combines TRBV30 with TRBJ2-6; D gene uncertain. V was trimmed by 2 bases and J by 4 bases, leaving 3 bases between them. The CDR3 is 12 residues long. Germline V gene data show CDR1 as GTSNPN and CDR2 as SVGIG (reference sequence). The CDR3 nucleotides read TGTGCCTGGAGTACCGGGGCCAACGTCCTGACTTTC. This codes for CAWSTGANVLTF.